The clone carrying this TCR beta chain occurred a few times. This entry belongs to a study of CD8 T cells in ankylosing spondylitis. V was cut by 4 bases and J by 5 bases, with 10 bases left in between. CDR3 length equals 13 residues. Per germline, CDR1 SGHRS and CDR2 YFSETQ. One entry per CDR3 protein results from TCRdb running MiXCR on the 5' RACE reads. This repertoire shows 110,000 to 150,000 distinct CDR3 sequences, 6.5% to 8.5% found once; its top ten account for about 7.3%. The sequencing input was synovial fluid, either unsorted or a sorted T cell fraction (not recorded which). This clonotype was sampled from a male donor with ankylosing spondylitis. This chain connects TRBV5-1 to TRBJ2-1, with no clear D. The CDR3 sequence: CASSREVNNEQFF. The CDR3 DNA follows: TGCGCCAGCAGCCGAGAGGTGAACAATGAGCAGTTCTTC.